Following are 18 T cell receptor beta chains from one sample sequenced in a study of CD8+ T cells in alopecia areata. RNA was extracted and reverse transcribed into cDNA as the sequencing template. The table came from immunoSEQ multiplex PCR; TCRdb's copy has only in-frame clones and leaves some out. The table lists 220,000 or so clones, approximately 61% of them singletons. The sample consisted of CD4+ T cells sorted from blood, taken at week 0. These TCRs come from a human donor with alopecia areata.

Turning to this clone: The sample carries other DNA sequences with the same CDR3. The chain is built from TRBV30 and TRBJ2-5; no firm D call. Trimming took 0 bases from V and 4 from J, leaving 3 bases between them. Germline V CDR1 and CDR2: GTSNPN, SVGIG (reference sequence). The CDR3 consists of 11 residues. CDR3 protein: CAWSVAETQYF. In DNA, the CDR3 is TGTGCCTGGAGTGTGGCAGAGACCCAGTACTTC.

The chain has TRBV6-1 and TRBJ1-4; 10 nucleotides agree with TRBD1. The CDR3 has 15 residues. The germline gives CDR1 MNHNS, CDR2 SASEGT. Germline trimming cut 3 bases from V and 5 bases from J; bases unmatched to any gene: 3. The DNA of the CDR3 is TGTGCCAGCAGTGATTGGACAGGGGGGAATGAAAAACTGTTTTTT. Its protein is CASSDWTGGNEKLFF.

The chain combines TRBV4-1 with TRBJ2-1, with a tentative D call TRBD2 (5 bases). This CDR3 is built from 13 residues. The V gene lost 5 bases and the J gene lost 4 bases, with 9 bases spanning the gap. Germline V gene sequence: CDR1 MGHRA, CDR2 YSYEKL. The DNA of the CDR3 is TGCGCCAGCAGCGCGGACTCATACAATGAGCAGTTCTTC. It is translated as CASSADSYNEQFF.

The chain carries TRBV5-4 and TRBJ1-5; TRBD1 matches at 9 bases. The CDR3 is 15 amino acids. From germline, CDR1 is SGHNT and CDR2 YYREEE (reference sequence). Trimming cost V 4 bases and J 4 bases; bases outside gene matches: 6. CDR3 in DNA: TGTGCCAGCAGCGTCGGGACAGGGAAGAATCAGCCCCAGCATTTT. Translated: CASSVGTGKNQPQHF. Full variable domain (remainder filled in from reference TRBV5-4 and TRBJ1-5): ETGVTQSPTHLIKTRGQQVTLRCSSQSGHNTVSWYQQALGQGPQFIFQYYREEENGRGNFPPRFSGLQFPNYSSELNVNALELDDSALYLCASSVGTGKNQPQHFGDGTRLSIL.

This sequence joins TRBV27 and TRBJ1-6; D is undetermined. The CDR3 runs to 15 residues. V lost 5 bases to trimming and J lost 3 bases, with 11 bases between them. Per germline, CDR1 MNHEY and CDR2 SMNVEV (reference sequence). CDR3 sequence reads: CASSIESIYNSPLHF. The DNA of the CDR3 is TGTGCCAGCAGTATAGAGTCAATCTATAATTCACCCCTCCACTTT.

This rearrangement joins TRBV4-1 to TRBJ1-5; D perhaps matches TRBD1 (6 bases). CDR3 length: 15 amino acids. Trimming removed 4 bases at V and 6 bases at J, with 16 bases between. CDR1 and CDR2 from the germline V gene are MGHRA and YSYEKL. CDR3 in amino acids: CASSLGGGPGQPQHF. The CDR3 bases are TGCGCCAGCAGCCTAGGGGGGGGGCCAGGTCAGCCCCAGCATTTT.

This clone occurred a few times. This chain joins TRBV15 and TRBJ2-2; maybe TRBD1 (6 bases). Between the trimmed V and J ends, which lost 1 base and 3 bases, there was a span of 15 bases. CDR1 and CDR2 (germline): LNHNV, YYDKDF (reference sequence). There are 17 residues in the CDR3. CDR3 nucleotides: TGTGCCACCAGCAGAGCTCGGACGACAGGCCACACCGGGGAGCTGTTTTTT. This encodes CATSRARTTGHTGELFF.

The table lists this clone with a few counts. The J gene is TRBJ2-1, the V gene TRBV6-5; 9 nucleotides align to TRBD2. J was trimmed by 8 bases and V by 6 bases; bases with no gene match: 8. The germline gives CDR1 MNHEY, CDR2 SVGAGI. The CDR3 is made up of 14 amino acids. The CDR3 DNA is TGTGCCAGCAGCCTCCTAGCGGGAAGGGATGAGCAGTTCTTC. Encoded protein: CASSLLAGRDEQFF.

This clone occurred a few times. The rearrangement joins TRBV5-1 to TRBJ2-6; D remains unclear. The CDR3 loop spans 15 amino acids. CDR1 is SGHRS and CDR2 is YFSETQ in the germline V gene. The germline V and J ends were trimmed by 0 bases and 2 bases, with 6 bases remaining between them. CDR3 loop: CASSLEQTGANVLTF. CDR3 sequence (DNA): TGCGCCAGCAGCTTGGAGCAGACTGGGGCCAACGTCCTGACTTTC.

The CDR3 loop is CSVEKLAGVRGEQFF. The CDR3 nucleotides are TGCAGCGTTGAAAAACTAGCGGGAGTCCGGGGTGAGCAGTTCTTC. This sequence joins TRBV29-1 and TRBJ2-1; 11 bases are a match to TRBD2. Looked up from germline, CDR1 is SQVTM and CDR2 is ANQGSEA. There are 15 residues in the CDR3. Trimming at V came to 2 bases and at J to 9 bases, leaving 9 bases not matched to a gene.

This chain uses TRBV4-1 with TRBJ1-1; 7 nucleotides line up with TRBD1. Germline-derived CDR1 and CDR2 are MGHRA and YSYEKL. J gave up 3 bases and V 2 bases, and 6 bases lay outside the gene matches. The CDR3 totals 15 residues. The DNA for the CDR3 is TGCGCCAGCAGCCAAACAGGACAGGCGGACACTGAAGCTTTCTTT. Amino acids: CASSQTGQADTEAFF.

This clone was detected only a few times. The rearrangement links TRBV27 to TRBJ2-2; D possibly matches TRBD1 or TRBD2 (5 bases each). Germline V gives CDR1 MNHEY, CDR2 SMNVEV (reference sequence). The CDR3 sequence is 15 residues long. The V gene lost 7 bases and the J gene lost 7 bases, with 19 bases spanning the gap. CDR3 bases: TGTGCCAGCACAACGGGGCGTTTTTGGGGCGGGGAGCTGTTTTTT. It yields the protein CASTTGRFWGGELFF.

The gene calls are TRBV20-1 and TRBJ2-3; D might be TRBD1 (5 bases). V was clipped by 5 bases and J by 5 bases, with 8 bases between them. Germline values: CDR1 DFQATT, CDR2 SNEGSKA (reference sequence). The CDR3 extends over 11 amino acids. CDR3: CSALGVDTQYF. The CDR3 nucleotides read TGCAGTGCTCTAGGGGTAGATACGCAGTATTTT.

This clone came up once. The V and J genes are TRBV30 and TRBJ2-5, with 8 bases that match TRBD1. Germline V gene lookup returns CDR1 GTSNPN and CDR2 SVGIG (reference sequence). V lost 0 bases and J lost 5; bases outside the gene matches: 8. This CDR3 has 15 residues. The CDR3 DNA follows: TGTGCCTGGAGTGTAGGCCAGGGGGCAAGGGAGACCCAGTACTTC. Residues: CAWSVGQGARETQYF.

CDR3 DNA sequence: TGCAGCGTTGCAAATGATAATGCTCAGCCCCAGCATTTT. As protein: CSVANDNAQPQHF. The chain links TRBV29-1 to TRBJ1-5; D is ambiguous. The CDR3 has 13 residues. Germline CDR1 and CDR2: SQVTM and ANQGSEA. V was clipped by 4 bases and J by 6 bases, with 13 bases between them. The full variable domain, completed using reference TRBV29-1 and TRBJ1-5, is SAVISQKPSRDICQRGTSLTIQCQVDSQVTMMFWYRQQPGQSLTLIATANQGSEATYESGFVIDKFPISRPNLTFSTLTVSNMSPEDSSIYLCSVANDNAQPQHFGDGTRLSIL.

This clone was found a few times. The CDR3 DNA sequence: TGTGCCAGCAGATCCCCAGTAGGGCCGGAAAACATTCAGTACTTC. It codes for CASRSPVGPENIQYF. The genes are TRBV7-2 and TRBJ2-4; no clear D gene. V shed 6 bases and J shed 5 bases, with 17 bases lying between them. This CDR3 region has 15 residues. Germline V gene lookup returns CDR1 SGHTA and CDR2 FQGNSA.

This clone was seen a handful of times. The chain carries TRBV29-1 and TRBJ2-1; D is possibly TRBD2 (6 bases). Looked up from germline, CDR1 is SQVTM and CDR2 is ANQGSEA. V dropped 3 bases and J dropped 7 bases, with 16 bases sitting between them. The CDR3 runs 14 residues. The CDR3 loop reads CSVEGGAGKNEQFF. CDR3 bases: TGCAGCGTTGAGGGGGGAGCAGGCAAGAATGAGCAGTTCTTC.

Here the CDR3 DNA reads TGTGCCAGCAGGACAGGGACCTACAATGAGCAGTTCTTC. Residues: CASRTGTYNEQFF. The chain recombines TRBV6-5 with TRBJ2-1, with 7 bases matching TRBD1. The J segment lost 2 bases and the V segment lost 6 bases, leaving 1 base of the junction unmatched. Looked up from germline, CDR1 is MNHEY and CDR2 is SVGAGI. The CDR3 is 13 amino acids.